This T cell receptor beta chain was observed in a study of multiple sclerosis patients with progressive multifocal leukoencephalopathy (dated by TCRdb to between 2017 and 2020). Background on the whole study: Several MS patients treated with natalizumab who did not develop PML were sampled longitudinally as controls. Peripheral T and B cells were examined in MS patients who went on to develop PML (4 under natalizumab, 1 after alemtuzumab) as well as in treated patients who did not. From before therapy, through 6 and 12 months, up to PML onset, two natalizumab-treated patients who later developed PML were tracked longitudinally. The study aimed to detect JC virus-specific or public T-cell expansions arising at the time of PML onset. On the study overall, not on this receptor specifically: At the time PML developed, no common TRBV or TRBJ gene usage or preferential TRBV-TRBJ pairings were detected. Although TRB clones above 0.5% frequency turned up only in PML patients, the clones expanded at PML onset were already present before and during natalizumab therapy. Less diverse TRB repertoires in most PML patients were suggested by lower normalized Shannon entropy, whereas values near 1 were observed in the natalizumab-treated controls. Because of the small, descriptive cohort, whether findings reflect JC virus infection or general immunocompromise remained unclear. Analysis was limited to peripheral blood, even though cerebrospinal fluid or brain lymphocytes might be more informative for natalizumab-associated PML.

The sample's time point label, decoded: before natalizumab initiation. Every listed patient had received interferon beta before, and every PML patient was female. Blood samples at T0 were collected prior to the first natalizumab infusion. Ficoll-Hypaque density gradient centrifugation was used to isolate peripheral blood mononuclear cells. V drops 5 bases and J drops 8 bases, leaving 9 bases in between. The CDR3 covers 11 residues, taking in both the cysteine and the phenylalanine. Kept here is only the CDR3 DNA, which spans 33 bases and is read in frame from base 1. The germline V gene (reference sequence) supplies CDR1 GTSNPN and CDR2 SVGIG. To note about this clone: It has no known antigen specificity. No base qualities exist here, and no much larger clone lies one base off it.

TRB CDR3 regions were amplified from genomic DNA with the immunoSEQ two-step multiplex PCR at survey-level depth. To estimate template counts and remove amplification bias, each PCR was spiked with synthetic inline TR CDR3 controls covering all V-J pairings. Reads went through processing to reduce amplification and sequencing bias, and quantification was done against synthetic TR CDR3 analogs. The published analysis was carried out like this. Raw data were processed in ImmunoSEQ Analyzer, with out-of-frame sequences and CDR3s containing stop codons removed, and genes were named according to IMGT nomenclature. Repertoire diversity was summarized as normalized Shannon entropy, defined as 1 minus Pielou's evenness. TRB sequences were treated as identical only when sharing V gene, J gene and CDR3. Public PML clonotypes were CDR3s shared by two or more PML-onset samples but absent earlier, in controls, and in public databases. CDR3 amino acid composition by position was analyzed with Skylign using the observed count method. TCRdb holds this immuneACCESS table with in-frame rearrangements only. Some clones are missing; in checked studies, unresolved V genes explain under half, and the rest has no known cause. V and J calls and clone size are those listed in that table; D and trimming were worked out from the DNA. In this sample the table shows more than 30,000 clones, around 91% of which occur a single time. Over 1.3% of the sample lies in the top ten.

The receptor comes from a human donor with multiple sclerosis. The rearrangement combines TRBV30 with TRBJ1-4, with no D gene named confidently. Sample: PBMCs. The CDR3 loop reads CAWHIREKLFF. The nucleotides read TGTGCCTGGCATATACGGGAAAAACTGTTTTTT.